The 18 T cell receptor beta chains below all came from one sample that was sequenced in a study of T cell repertoires in cytomegalovirus infection. Using its own MiXCR run on the reads, TCRdb lists one record per CDR3 protein. The sample lists just under 550,000 distinct CDR3 sequences; 26% were seen once. Sequencing was carried out using PBMCs. The receptors were sampled from a human donor in good health (CMV status not recorded). Some clones in this sample may be carry-over from other donors' samples.

This clonotype has a handful of counts. This chain joins TRBV5-4 and TRBJ2-7; maybe TRBD2 (5 bases). The CDR3 is 15 amino acids. The germline CDR1 and CDR2 sequences are SGHNT and YYREEE (reference sequence). V lost 0 bases and J 0 bases, leaving 10 bases between the germline ends. Here the CDR3 reads CASSLGGQSSYEQYF. The CDR3 region has the DNA TGTGCCAGCAGCTTGGGCGGGCAGAGCTCCTACGAGCAGTACTTC.

This chain uses TRBV19 with TRBJ1-5; 8 nucleotides line up with TRBD1. Germline V gives CDR1 LNHDA, CDR2 SQIVND (reference sequence). CDR3 length equals 16 residues. Germline trimming cut 3 bases from V and 5 bases from J; bases unmatched to any gene: 9. CDR3 region: CASSIQRTGWDQPQHF. The CDR3, as DNA: TGTGCCAGTAGTATCCAGCGGACAGGGTGGGATCAGCCCCAGCATTTT.

This clonotype was seen a handful of times. This chain joins TRBV29-1 and TRBJ2-1; D gene uncertain. Trimming left V 6 bases short and J 8 bases short, with 11 bases between. The germline gives CDR1 SQVTM, CDR2 ANQGSEA. This CDR3 region has 11 residues. In DNA form, the CDR3 reads TGCAGCGTGAGGAGAGGCCATGAGCAGTTCTTC. The encoded protein is CSVRRGHEQFF.

This clonotype was picked up many times. The chain carries TRBV7-2 and TRBJ1-2, with 9 nucleotides matching TRBD1. This CDR3 is 16 amino acids long. The V and J ends lost 3 bases and 4 bases, in that order; junction bases with no gene match: 9. Germline CDR1 and CDR2: SGHTA and FQGNSA. The CDR3 coding sequence is TGTGCCAGCAGCTTCGGTCCGGGACAGGGCGCCTATGGCTACACCTTC. Its protein product is CASSFGPGQGAYGYTF.

The chain is built from TRBV7-8 and TRBJ2-1; 9 nucleotides align to TRBD2. Germline trimming cut 4 bases from V and 2 bases from J; bases unmatched to any gene: 9. This CDR3 contains 17 residues. The germline V gene has CDR1 SGHVS and CDR2 FQNEAQ. The CDR3, as DNA: TGTGCCAGCAGCTCCAGAAGACTAGCGGTAACCTACAATGAGCAGTTCTTC. It is translated as CASSSRRLAVTYNEQFF.

This clonotype was counted between two and nine times. The rearrangement uses TRBV5-1 and TRBJ2-1; TRBD2 might be the D (5 bases). Germline CDR1 reads SGHRS; CDR2 reads YFSETQ. Trimming left V 1 base short and J 4 bases short, with 15 bases between. This CDR3 is 16 amino acids long. DNA of the CDR3: TGCGCCAGCAGCTTGACGGTAGCGAGTGAGTACAATGAGCAGTTCTTC. Protein product: CASSLTVASEYNEQFF.

This clonotype was seen a few times. The chain links TRBV15 to TRBJ2-1; D tentatively reads TRBD1 or TRBD2 (5 bases each). The CDR3 is 12 residues long. CDR1 and CDR2 from the germline V gene are LNHNV and YYDKDF (reference sequence). Trimming took 5 bases from V and 10 from J, leaving 12 bases between them. The CDR3 DNA is TGTGCCACCAGCCGCCCAGGGACCGAGCAGTTCTTC. Encoded protein: CATSRPGTEQFF.

This clonotype was detected ten times or more. V gene TRBV11-3 combines with J gene TRBJ2-3; D tentatively reads TRBD1 or TRBD2 (6 bases each). Germline values: CDR1 SGHNT, CDR2 YENEEA. The CDR3 consists of 18 residues. V was pared by 0 bases and J by 4 bases, with 20 bases between. The CDR3, as DNA: TGTGCCAGCAGCTTAGATTGGGTCGGCGGGACAAGACCAGATACGCAGTATTTT. It is translated as CASSLDWVGGTRPDTQYF.

The gene calls are TRBV6-2 or TRBV6-3 and TRBJ2-7; no firm D call. Germline lookup yields CDR1 MNHEY and CDR2 SVGEGT. The CDR3 extends over 13 amino acids. Trimming took 0 bases from V and 2 from J, leaving 5 bases between them. CDR3 loop: CASSYSGPYEQYV. CDR3 coding DNA: TGTGCCAGCAGTTACTCAGGGCCCTACGAGCAGTACGTC.

Only a few counts were recorded for this clonotype. The rearrangement links TRBV11-3 to TRBJ2-2; D unclear. Deletions cut 3 bases from V and 7 bases from J, with 12 bases between. Germline CDR1 and CDR2: SGHNT and YENEEA. CDR3 length: 14 residues. CDR3 sequence reads: CASSFGPSSGELFF. Here the CDR3 DNA reads TGTGCCAGCAGCTTCGGGCCTTCTAGCGGGGAGCTGTTTTTT.

The chain carries TRBV24-1 and TRBJ2-3, with 7 bases lining up with TRBD2. The J segment lost 0 bases and the V segment lost 3 bases, leaving 5 bases of the junction unmatched. The CDR3 spans 16 residues. The V gene's germline CDR1 is KGHDR and CDR2 SFDVKD. As DNA, the CDR3 is TGTGCCACCAGTGATCCTGGGAGGGCTAGCACAGATACGCAGTATTTT. This gives the protein CATSDPGRASTDTQYF.

The gene calls are TRBV14 and TRBJ2-2, with TRBD2 matching 13 bases. The germline CDR1 and CDR2 sequences are SGHDN and FVKESK. The CDR3 covers 18 residues. V lost 1 base and J lost 4; bases outside the gene matches: 6. The CDR3 spells CASSQGIGLAGVTGELFF. The CDR3 DNA follows: TGTGCCAGCAGCCAAGGGATTGGACTAGCGGGAGTCACCGGGGAGCTGTTTTTT.

This clonotype has at least ten counts. V is TRBV18 and J is TRBJ2-7; D is perhaps TRBD2 (6 bases). This CDR3 contains 12 residues. Germline CDR1 is KGHSH and CDR2 is LQKENI. V lost 5 bases and J 7 bases, leaving 12 bases between the germline ends. The CDR3 DNA is TGTGCCAGCTCAGCGACTAGTATGGAGCAGTACTTC. Protein product: CASSATSMEQYF.

The chain combines TRBV7-4 with TRBJ2-5; possible D gene TRBD2, 6 bases. The CDR3 is made up of 14 amino acids. CDR1 and CDR2 (germline): SGHVT, SQSDAQ. V was clipped by 3 bases and J by 5 bases, with 13 bases between them. CDR3 residues: CASSLYGGHETQYF. The CDR3 nucleotides are TGTGCCAGCAGCTTGTACGGGGGTCATGAGACCCAGTACTTC.

This clonotype was counted a few times. The rearrangement uses TRBV5-8 and TRBJ1-5, with D hard to call. The CDR3 loop spans 14 amino acids. V lost 5 bases and J lost 3, with 12 bases in between. Per germline, CDR1 SGHTS and CDR2 YDEGEE. The CDR3, as DNA: TGTGCCAGCAGACCACGTGGGTCCAATCAGCCCCAGCATTTT. Residues: CASRPRGSNQPQHF. Complete variable domain (other parts from reference TRBV5-8 and TRBJ1-5): EAGVTQSPTHLIKTRGQQATLRCSPISGHTSVYWYQQALGLGLQFLLWYDEGEERNRGNFPPRFSGRQFPNYSSELNVNALELEDSALYLCASRPRGSNQPQHFGDGTRLSIL.

The chain recombines TRBV28 with TRBJ2-7; TRBD1 matches 7 bases. CDR1 is MDHEN and CDR2 is SYDVKM in the germline V gene. V gave up 4 bases and J gave up 0 bases; unmatched junction bases: 3. This CDR3 is 14 amino acids long. The chain's CDR3 is CASSSWDSSYEQYF. In DNA form, the CDR3 reads TGTGCCAGCAGTTCGTGGGACAGCTCCTACGAGCAGTACTTC.

The chain is built from TRBV11-2 and TRBJ2-1, with TRBD2 matching over 9 bases. Germline values: CDR1 SGHAT, CDR2 FQNNGV. Germline trimming cut 6 bases from V and 9 bases from J; bases unmatched to any gene: 12. CDR3 length: 15 amino acids. CDR3 bases: TGTGCCAGCAGTCCAGAGGGCGGGAGGGCCGGTGAGCAGTTCTTC. Protein product: CASSPEGGRAGEQFF.

The V call is TRBV12-3 or TRBV12-4, the J call TRBJ1-3; D is unresolved. The CDR3 sequence is 16 residues long. V was cut by 1 base and J by 2 bases, with 12 bases left in between. CDR3 residues: CASSLVAGMAGNTIYF. In nucleotides, the CDR3 is TGTGCCAGCAGTTTAGTTGCGGGAATGGCTGGAAACACCATATATTTT.